This TCR beta chain comes out of a study of shared clonotypes between healthy human individuals. On this clone: Its antigen is currently unknown.

The repertoire was sequenced with immunoSEQ multiplex PCR; TCRdb's copy has only in-frame clones and lacks some. Seen here are 2 million to 3 million clones, 90% to 95% observed once, and the top ten hold 0.36%. Regarding the study as a whole: Sequencing depth was expected to influence donor clonotype sharing. Generation probability values for non-shared clonotypes were lower than those for clonotypes shared by all four donors. Memory subsets generally showed lower estimated richness than naive subsets.

J gave up 5 bases and V 4 bases, and 9 bases lay outside the gene matches. CDR3 length: 15 amino acids. The germline CDR1 and CDR2 sequences are SGHRS and YFSETQ. The sequence derives from a man younger than 35 in good health. Some clones in this sample may be carry-over from other donors' samples. Sample: naive CD4+ T cells from PBMCs. As to subset: CD45RA+ positively selected. This sequence joins TRBV5-1 and TRBJ2-3; 8 bases agree with TRBD2. CDR3 in amino acids: CASSPGTSGGDTQYF. The CDR3 nucleotides are TGCGCCAGCAGCCCTGGGACTAGTGGGGGAGATACGCAGTATTTT.